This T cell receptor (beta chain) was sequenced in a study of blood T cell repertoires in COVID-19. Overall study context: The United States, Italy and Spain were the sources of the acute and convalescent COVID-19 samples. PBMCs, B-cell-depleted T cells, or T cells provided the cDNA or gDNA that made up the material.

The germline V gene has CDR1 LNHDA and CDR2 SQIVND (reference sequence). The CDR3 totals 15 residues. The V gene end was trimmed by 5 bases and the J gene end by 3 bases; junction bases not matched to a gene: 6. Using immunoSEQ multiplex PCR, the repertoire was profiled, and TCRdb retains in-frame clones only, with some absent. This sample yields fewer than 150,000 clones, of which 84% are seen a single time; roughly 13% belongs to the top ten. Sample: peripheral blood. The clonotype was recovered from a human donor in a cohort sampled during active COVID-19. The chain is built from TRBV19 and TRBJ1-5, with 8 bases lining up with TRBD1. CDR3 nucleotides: TGTGCCAGTAGTCGGACGACAGGGGTCAATCAGCCCCAGCATTTT. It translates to CASSRTTGVNQPQHF.